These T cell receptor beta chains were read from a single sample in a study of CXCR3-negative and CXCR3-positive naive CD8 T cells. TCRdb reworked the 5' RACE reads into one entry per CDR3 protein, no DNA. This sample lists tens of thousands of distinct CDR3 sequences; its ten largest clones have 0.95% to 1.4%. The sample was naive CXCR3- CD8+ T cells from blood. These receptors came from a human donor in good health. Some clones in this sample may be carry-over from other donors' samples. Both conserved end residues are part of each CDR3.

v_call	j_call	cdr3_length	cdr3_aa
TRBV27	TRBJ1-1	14	CASSPIQDIGVSFF
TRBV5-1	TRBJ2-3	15	CASSLARGPVDTQYF
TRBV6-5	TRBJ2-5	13	CASSMGPQETQYF
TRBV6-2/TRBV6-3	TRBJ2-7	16	CASSFGPDRELYEQYF
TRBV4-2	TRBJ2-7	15	CASSQETGGVNEQYF
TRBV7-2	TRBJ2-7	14	CASSHLASSYEQYF
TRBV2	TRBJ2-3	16	CASSGTSGMGTDTQYF
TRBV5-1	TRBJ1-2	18	CASSFGSGAQGIHYGYTF
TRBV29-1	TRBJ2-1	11	CSPGGDNGQFF
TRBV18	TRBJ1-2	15	CASSPLGQDNYGYTF
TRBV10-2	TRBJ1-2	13	CASRPWGVDGYTF
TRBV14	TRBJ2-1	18	CASSQSGVSGAPRNEQFF
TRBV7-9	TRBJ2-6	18	CASSFPARGFSGANVLTF
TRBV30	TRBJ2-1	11	CAWSGYNEQFF
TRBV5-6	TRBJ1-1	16	CASSDRTGYEWTEAFF
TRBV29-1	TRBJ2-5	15	CSVVWTGQAQETQYF
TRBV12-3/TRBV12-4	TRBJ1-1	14	CASSLAQDRTEAFF
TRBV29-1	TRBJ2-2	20	CSVAEVLGRVSDRNTGELFF